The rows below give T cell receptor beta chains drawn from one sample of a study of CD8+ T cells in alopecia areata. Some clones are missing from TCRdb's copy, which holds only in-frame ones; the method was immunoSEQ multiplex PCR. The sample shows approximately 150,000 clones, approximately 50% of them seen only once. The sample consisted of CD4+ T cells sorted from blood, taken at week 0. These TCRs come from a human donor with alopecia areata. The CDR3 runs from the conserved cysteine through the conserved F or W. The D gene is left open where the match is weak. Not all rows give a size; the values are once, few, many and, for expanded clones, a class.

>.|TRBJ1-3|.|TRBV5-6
TGTGCCAGCAGCTTGAGGATCTCTGGAAACACCATATATTTT
CASSLRISGNTIYF
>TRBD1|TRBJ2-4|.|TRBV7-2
TGTGCCAGCAGCCTCAGGGGGAGTTTAGCCAAAAACATTCAGTACTTC
CASSLRGSLAKNIQYF
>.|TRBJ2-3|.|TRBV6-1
TGTGCCAGCAGTGAAATGTGGGACACAGATACGCAGTATTTT
CASSEMWDTDTQYF
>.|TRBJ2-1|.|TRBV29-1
TGCAGCACCCACCAGGGGGGCTCCTACAATGAGCAGTTCTTC
CSTHQGGSYNEQFF
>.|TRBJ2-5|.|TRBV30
.
CAWSPGTSGQYF
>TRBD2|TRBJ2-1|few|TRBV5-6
TGTGCCAGCAGCTTGGTGAGCGGGAGCTACAATGAGCAGTTCTTC
CASSLVSGSYNEQFF
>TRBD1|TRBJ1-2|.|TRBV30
TGTGCCTGGGGGGACAGGGGGTTCCCTGGCTACACCTTC
CAWGDRGFPGYTF
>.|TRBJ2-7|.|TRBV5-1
TGCGCCAGCATCCGGACGGGGACCTACGAGCAGTACTTC
CASIRTGTYEQYF
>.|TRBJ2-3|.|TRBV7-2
TGTGCCAGCAGCTTAGCCGGGAGAAGCACAGATACGCAGTATTTT
CASSLAGRSTDTQYF
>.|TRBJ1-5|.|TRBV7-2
TGTGCCAGCAGCTTACACGGTAGCAATCAGCCCCAGCATTTT
CASSLHGSNQPQHF
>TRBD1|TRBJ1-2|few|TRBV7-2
TGTGCCAGCAGCTTGGGACAGGGGGAGTATGGCTACACCTTC
CASSLGQGEYGYTF
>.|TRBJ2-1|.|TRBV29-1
TGCAGCGTTGAGACAGCACAGGGATATCGGAATGAGCAGTTCTTC
CSVETAQGYRNEQFF
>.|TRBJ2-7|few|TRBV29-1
TGCAGCGTTGAAGGGAAAGGGGGTTACGAGCAGTACTTC
CSVEGKGGYEQYF
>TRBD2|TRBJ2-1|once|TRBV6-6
TGTGCCAGCAGTTACGGGGGACTAGCGTCCTACAATGAGCAGTTCTTC
CASSYGGLASYNEQFF
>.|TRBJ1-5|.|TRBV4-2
TGTGCCAGCAGCCCCCAAGGGGATAGCAATCAGCCCCAGCATTTT
CASSPQGDSNQPQHF
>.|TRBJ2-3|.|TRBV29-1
TGCAGCGTTGGGCGAGACGCAGATACGCAGTATTTT
CSVGRDADTQYF
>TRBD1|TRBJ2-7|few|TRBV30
TGTGCCTGGAGCACGACGACAGGGAAAACCTACGAGCAGTACTTC
CAWSTTTGKTYEQYF
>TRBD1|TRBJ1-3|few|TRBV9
TGTGCCAGCAGCCCGTGGGGGACAGGGACTGGAAACACCATATATTTT
CASSPWGTGTGNTIYF
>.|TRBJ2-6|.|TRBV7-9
TGTGCCAGCAGCCCTAGCTTACCCCCCGGGGCCAACGTCCTGACTTTC
CASSPSLPPGANVLTF